This TCR beta chain comes out of a study of regulatory and conventional T cells in RAG deficiency. The study's findings and limits: Omenn patients showed >80% Treg-Tconv overlap and shorter CDR3 lengths. Control T-cell subsets had markedly higher Shannon entropy and lower Simpson indices than RAG-deficient patients.

A word on this clone: No antigen is known for it.

The sorted conventional CD4+ T cells were CD25-low and CD127-high, with genomic DNA sequenced. The method was immunoSEQ multiplex PCR; TCRdb's version includes in-frame clones alone and lacks a portion of them. The sample has 30,000 to 35,000 clones, about three quarters seen once. These records were also assigned to another study, of regulatory T cells. That study reports: Amplification used 52 TRBV primers and 13 TRBJ primers.

The sequence derives from a human donor in good health. The specimen was CD4+ effector T cells sorted from blood.

The CDR3 reads CAWGDLGNQPQHF. DNA of the CDR3: TGTGCCTGGGGGGACCTGGGCAATCAGCCCCAGCATTTT. The gene calls are TRBV30 and TRBJ1-5, with D maybe TRBD1 (5 bases). The CDR3 runs to 13 residues. Trimming cost V 5 bases and J 2 bases, with 10 bases left between them. Germline V CDR1 and CDR2: GTSNPN, SVGIG (reference sequence).